The present T cell receptor (beta chain) was sequenced within a study of neurological immune-mediated disorders. The CDR3 contains 13 residues. Germline values: CDR1 DFQATT, CDR2 SNEGSKA (reference sequence). The V gene end was trimmed by 6 bases and the J gene end by 9 bases; junction bases not matched to a gene: 11. In its sample, this clonotype was seen many times. TCRdb re-called the 5' RACE reads with MiXCR, one entry per CDR3 protein. The sample lists fewer than 55,000 distinct CDR3 sequences, under 6.5% occurring once. This receptor was taken from a woman aged 35 to 49 in good health. This chain joins TRBV20-1 and TRBJ2-7; 10 bases match TRBD1. Material: CD4+ T cells from blood. In nucleotides, the CDR3 is TGCAGTGCGGAACGGGACAGGGGTTTCGGGCAGTACTTC. Its protein product is CSAERDRGFGQYF.